The next 32 T cell receptor beta chains were all read from a single sample in a study of patients and donors after allogeneic stem cell transplantation. TCRdb re-called the RT-PCR reads with MiXCR, one entry per CDR3 protein. The sample carries about a million distinct CDR3 sequences, roughly 18% recorded once. The sample was blood, either unsorted or a sorted T cell fraction (not recorded which). The receptors shown here come from a human donor who was either an allogeneic HSCT recipient or a stem cell or donor lymphocyte infusion donor (not recorded which). It is not recorded whose cells these are; they may come from a transplant donor.

This clonotype was observed many times. A read error may account for a junction end that differs from germline. The rearrangement links TRBV7-8 to TRBJ1-6; TRBD1 matches 7 bases. CDR3 size: 13 residues. CDR1 SGHVS and CDR2 FQNEAQ come from the germline V gene. The CDR3 sequence: CASSLGTDSPLHF. CDR3 nucleotides: TGCGCCAGCAGCTTGGGGACAGATTCACCCCTCCACTTT.

This chain uses TRBV4-1 with TRBJ1-1, with unresolved D. Germline V gives CDR1 MGHRA, CDR2 YSYEKL. The germline V and J ends were trimmed by 0 bases and 6 bases, with 20 bases remaining between them. The CDR3 contains 17 residues. CDR3: CASSQDFVPRFGAEAFF. The CDR3 nucleotides read TGCGCCAGCAGCCAAGATTTCGTGCCCCGGTTTGGGGCTGAAGCTTTCTTT.

This clonotype has only a few counts. The rearrangement uses TRBV6-5 and TRBJ2-7; maybe TRBD2 (5 bases). The CDR3 loop spans 16 amino acids. V was clipped by 0 bases and J by 0 bases, with 12 bases between them. Germline values: CDR1 MNHEY, CDR2 SVGAGI. The CDR3 reads CASSYSSTGTSYEQYF. The CDR3 region has the DNA TGTGCCAGCAGTTACTCCTCGACGGGAACCTCCTACGAGCAGTACTTC.

The V and J genes are TRBV9 and TRBJ2-7; D tentatively reads TRBD1 or TRBD2 (5 bases each). CDR3 length equals 15 residues. Germline V gene sequence: CDR1 SGDLS, CDR2 YYNGEE. Trimming took 4 bases from V and 2 from J, leaving 16 bases between them. In DNA, the CDR3 is TGTGCCAGCAGCTCCCATCGGGACGCGCCCTACGAGCAGTACTTC. Protein: CASSSHRDAPYEQYF.

This clonotype was counted between two and nine times. The V and J genes are TRBV4-2 and TRBJ2-5; 8 nucleotides agree with TRBD1. The CDR3 runs to 18 residues. Unmatched junction bases numbered 11, after V lost 0 bases and J lost 2 bases. CDR1 is LGHNA and CDR2 is YNFKEQ in the germline V gene. The CDR3 nucleotides read TGTGCCAGCAGCCAAGATCTAGACGAACAGGGGGTGCAAGAGACCCAGTACTTC. This codes for CASSQDLDEQGVQETQYF.

In this sample, this clonotype turned up a few times. The genes are TRBV15 and TRBJ1-3, with D unclear. The CDR3 extends over 17 amino acids. Per the germline V gene, CDR1 is LNHNV and CDR2 is YYDKDF (reference sequence). Trimming stripped 0 bases from V and 0 bases from J, with 12 bases between. The CDR3, as DNA: TGTGCCACCAGCAGAGACAGCAAGCTCTTCTCTGGAAACACCATATATTTT. Amino acid sequence: CATSRDSKLFSGNTIYF.

The rearrangement uses TRBV4-2 and TRBJ2-7, with 9 bases fitting TRBD1. The CDR3 is 16 residues long. The V segment lost 0 bases and the J segment 4 bases; nucleotides outside the gene matches: 7. The germline V gene encodes CDR1 LGHNA and CDR2 YNFKEQ. The CDR3 DNA reads as TGTGCCAGCAGCCAAGACGTCCTCGGACAGGGGTACGAGCAGTACTTC. Protein product: CASSQDVLGQGYEQYF.

A few counts support this clonotype. The J gene is TRBJ1-1, the V gene TRBV5-1; 8 positions match TRBD1. Germline CDR1 is SGHRS and CDR2 is YFSETQ. The CDR3 contains 14 residues. Germline trimming cut 3 bases from V and 6 bases from J; bases unmatched to any gene: 7. CDR3 region: CASSWGTGAAEAFF. The CDR3 nucleotides are TGCGCCAGCAGCTGGGGGACAGGAGCGGCTGAAGCTTTCTTT.

This clonotype turned up a few times. The CDR3 DNA reads TGTGCCAGCAGTTACGTAGGGAGAACGGTTAGCACCGGGGAGCTGTTTTTT. Translated: CASSYVGRTVSTGELFF. This sequence joins TRBV6-2 or TRBV6-3 and TRBJ2-2, with D maybe TRBD2 (5 bases). Trimming took 2 bases from V and 4 from J, leaving 17 bases between them. This CDR3 is 17 amino acids long. Germline CDR1 reads MNHEY; CDR2 reads SVGEGT.

The rearrangement uses TRBV5-1 and TRBJ1-1; 8 bases match TRBD1. The CDR3 runs 14 residues. Germline V lookup: CDR1 SGHRS, CDR2 YFSETQ. V was pared by 7 bases and J by 5 bases, with 10 bases of the junction left unmatched. CDR3 protein: CASHPRTGRTEAFF. CDR3 bases: TGCGCCAGCCATCCGCGGACAGGGCGGACTGAAGCTTTCTTT.

For the CDR3, the DNA is TGCAGCGTTGTTGTGGACAGGGGCTACGAGCAGTACTTC. Translated: CSVVVDRGYEQYF. The rearrangement joins TRBV29-1 to TRBJ2-7; 9 bases line up with TRBD1. The CDR3 loop spans 13 amino acids. V shed 4 bases, J shed 3 bases, and the junction held 4 bases outside the gene matches. Germline lookup yields CDR1 SQVTM and CDR2 ANQGSEA.

Only a few counts were recorded for this clonotype. The rearrangement joins TRBV6-7 to TRBJ2-7, with TRBD1 matching 9 bases. TRBV6-7 falls under the ORF class, with uncertain function. The junction had 10 bases not matched to a gene; V was cut back by 4 bases and J by 0 bases. The CDR3 is 17 residues long. In DNA form, the CDR3 reads TGTGCCAGCAGTTCCACCTGCGACAGGGGGATCTCCTACGAGCAGTACTTC. It encodes CASSSTCDRGISYEQYF.

In its sample, this clonotype was seen once. The V call is TRBV9, the J call TRBJ2-6; a possible D gene is TRBD2 (5 bases). Germline V gives CDR1 SGDLS, CDR2 YYNGEE. Trimming pared 6 bases from V and 0 bases from J, leaving 13 bases between. The CDR3 spans 16 residues. CDR3 loop: CASTHRRGSGANVLTF. CDR3 nucleotide sequence: TGTGCCAGCACCCACAGACGGGGCTCTGGGGCCAACGTCCTGACTTTC.

This clonotype was seen a handful of times. This chain joins TRBV7-6 and TRBJ2-2, with unresolved D. V lost 2 bases and J lost 0, with 7 bases in between. Germline lookup yields CDR1 SGHVS and CDR2 FNYEAQ. The CDR3 extends over 15 amino acids. CDR3 sequence: CASSLLGSNTGELFF. The CDR3 nucleotides are TGTGCCAGCAGCTTACTCGGGTCGAACACCGGGGAGCTGTTTTTT.

This sequence joins TRBV7-6 and TRBJ1-1; 7 bases are a match to TRBD1. Looked up from germline, CDR1 is SGHVS and CDR2 is FNYEAQ. Trimming removed 2 bases from V and 0 bases from J; junction bases left unmatched: 3. This CDR3 comprises 15 residues. The CDR3 DNA follows: TGTGCCAGCAGCTTAACGGACAGGATGAACACTGAAGCTTTCTTT. Its translation is CASSLTDRMNTEAFF.

The rearrangement joins TRBV5-1 to TRBJ1-1; TRBD1 matches at 7 bases. Losses at the gene ends were 7 bases for V and 3 bases for J; bases not matched to a gene: 9. This CDR3 spans 14 amino acids. The germline gives CDR1 SGHRS, CDR2 YFSETQ. This CDR3 is CASGVTGLDTEAFF. The CDR3 nucleotides read TGCGCCAGCGGGGTGACAGGGCTGGACACTGAAGCTTTCTTT.

This rearrangement joins TRBV12-3 or TRBV12-4 to TRBJ1-2; D uncertain. Between the trimmed V and J ends, which lost 3 bases and 8 bases, there was a span of 13 bases. The CDR3 has 13 residues. CDR3 DNA sequence: TGTGCCAGCAGTTTCACCGCGATGAGGGGCTACACCTTC. Its protein is CASSFTAMRGYTF.

This clonotype was observed at least ten times. The J gene is TRBJ2-7, the V gene TRBV27, with D perhaps matching TRBD2 (5 bases). In germline, CDR1 is MNHEY, CDR2 SMNVEV (reference sequence). Trimming took 5 bases from V and 3 from J, leaving 11 bases between them. The CDR3 totals 13 residues. This chain's CDR3 is CASSQRGSYEQYF. The CDR3 bases are TGTGCCAGCAGTCAGAGAGGGAGCTACGAGCAGTACTTC.

The rearrangement uses TRBV20-1 and TRBJ1-1, with 9 nucleotides matching TRBD1. The length of the CDR3 is 13 residues. V shed 8 bases, J shed 4 bases, and the junction held 8 bases outside the gene matches. Germline CDR1 is DFQATT and CDR2 is SNEGSKA (reference sequence). The CDR3: CSPTGQGTTEAFF. The CDR3 bases are TGCAGTCCTACAGGACAGGGGACCACTGAAGCTTTCTTT.

This clonotype appeared a few times. This chain uses TRBV12-3 or TRBV12-4 with TRBJ1-3; D gene ambiguous. Trimming took 3 bases from V and 4 from J, leaving 13 bases between them. This CDR3 is built from 15 residues. CDR3 region: CASSFPVYGGNTIYF. CDR3 nucleotides: TGTGCCAGCAGTTTTCCTGTATACGGAGGAAACACCATATATTTT.

The V call is TRBV18, the J call TRBJ2-3, with D possibly being TRBD2 (5 bases). The length of the CDR3 is 14 residues. The germline V gene encodes CDR1 KGHSH and CDR2 LQKENI. V dropped 3 bases and J dropped 4 bases, with 11 bases sitting between them. CDR3 bases: TGTGCCAGCTCACCCGGGATTGTTCCAGATACGCAGTATTTT. It translates to CASSPGIVPDTQYF.

The V call is TRBV5-6, the J call TRBJ1-2, with no clear D. The V end lost 0 bases, the J end lost 4 bases, and 13 bases lay between the germline ends. The CDR3 extends over 15 amino acids. Germline loops: CDR1 SGHDT, CDR2 YYEEEE. The CDR3 protein is CASSLVGAPIYGYTF. CDR3 nucleotide sequence: TGTGCCAGCAGCTTGGTGGGAGCCCCGATCTATGGCTACACCTTC.

This clonotype was observed a handful of times. This chain joins TRBV29-1 and TRBJ2-1; D is undetermined. The CDR3 is 14 amino acids. Per germline, CDR1 SQVTM and CDR2 ANQGSEA. Trimming cost V 4 bases and J 0 bases, with 10 bases left between them. The CDR3 protein is CSVVFILSYNEQFF. The CDR3 DNA sequence: TGCAGCGTTGTTTTTATTCTCTCCTACAATGAGCAGTTCTTC.

This clonotype has just a few counts. CDR3 DNA: TGCGCCAGCAGCTTAGGCGTCGGATCCAGAACACCTAGCACAGATACGCAGTATTTT. This sequence encodes CASSLGVGSRTPSTDTQYF. The chain joins TRBV5-1 to TRBJ2-3; D unclear. The CDR3 totals 19 residues. Germline values: CDR1 SGHRS, CDR2 YFSETQ. V was trimmed by 2 bases and J by 0 bases, leaving 22 bases between them. The full variable domain, rest sourced from reference TRBV5-1 and TRBJ2-3, is KAGVTQTPRYLIKTRGQQVTLSCSPISGHRSVSWYQQTPGQGLQFLFEYFSETQRNKGNFPGRFSGRQFSNSRSEMNVSTLELGDSALYLCASSLGVGSRTPSTDTQYFGPGTRLTVL.

The chain recombines TRBV2 with TRBJ2-7; 8 bases are shared with TRBD1. The CDR3 is 13 residues long. Per germline, CDR1 SNHLY and CDR2 FYNNEI. V dropped 9 bases and J dropped 5; count of bases not matched to a gene: 9. DNA for the CDR3: TGTGCCAGGGGGACAGGCCTCCAAGACGAGCAGTACTTC. It encodes CARGTGLQDEQYF.

The chain couples TRBV24-1 to TRBJ2-2; 11 positions match TRBD1. Germline CDR1 is KGHDR and CDR2 is SFDVKD. This CDR3 contains 16 residues. The junction had 4 bases not matched to a gene; V was cut back by 4 bases and J by 4 bases. The CDR3 region is CATSDQGTGGTGELFF. In DNA, the CDR3 is TGTGCCACCAGTGACCAGGGGACAGGGGGCACCGGGGAGCTGTTTTTT.

The rearrangement uses TRBV5-1 and TRBJ2-2; a possible D gene is TRBD1 (6 bases). Germline V CDR1 and CDR2: SGHRS, YFSETQ. The CDR3 has 13 amino acids. Trimming left V 7 bases short and J 3 bases short, with 10 bases between. CDR3 sequence: CASGQGYTGELFF. DNA for the CDR3: TGCGCCAGCGGGCAGGGGTACACCGGGGAGCTGTTTTTT.

V and J are TRBV5-1 and TRBJ1-4; maybe TRBD1 (5 bases). CDR1 is SGHRS and CDR2 is YFSETQ in the germline V gene. The CDR3 is made up of 12 amino acids. Trimming shortened V by 1 base and J by 16 bases, and 14 bases separated the two germline ends. The CDR3 nucleotides are TGCGCCAGCAGCTTGATAGGGACGACCTGGTTTTTT. Encoded protein: CASSLIGTTWFF.

There are a few counts of this clonotype. The chain uses TRBV4-2 and TRBJ1-3; D possibly corresponds to TRBD1 (5 bases). The V end lost 2 bases, the J end lost 7 bases, and 21 bases lay between the germline ends. The germline gives CDR1 LGHNA, CDR2 YNFKEQ. CDR3 length: 17 residues. CDR3 in DNA: TGTGCCAGCAGCCAAACATCCACCGGGACTGCAGGGAACACCATATATTTT. Amino acids: CASSQTSTGTAGNTIYF.

This clonotype was recorded at least ten times. The gene calls are TRBV12-3 or TRBV12-4 and TRBJ2-1; 11 bases align to TRBD1. The CDR3 runs to 15 residues. V dropped 4 bases and J dropped 10; count of bases not matched to a gene: 9. The CDR3 nucleotides read TGTGCCAGCAGTTCGGGACAGGGGGTAAGAGGGGAGCAGTTCTTC. It yields the protein CASSSGQGVRGEQFF.

This clonotype has at least ten counts. This sequence joins TRBV12-3 or TRBV12-4 and TRBJ2-5; tentatively, D is TRBD1 (5 bases). Trimming removed 1 base from V and 2 bases from J, with 8 bases in between. The length of the CDR3 is 14 residues. This CDR3 reads CASSLGGRQETQYF. The CDR3 DNA is TGTGCCAGCAGTTTAGGGGGCAGACAAGAGACCCAGTACTTC.

The chain is built from TRBV2 and TRBJ2-7; D is unclear. The CDR3 extends over 13 amino acids. Trimming stripped 2 bases from V and 4 bases from J, with 9 bases between. Germline CDR1 SNHLY, CDR2 FYNNEI. This CDR3 is CASSERQAYEQYF. The CDR3 DNA reads TGTGCCAGCAGTGAAAGGCAGGCGTACGAGCAGTACTTC.